Listed here are 23 T cell receptor beta chains from one sample, sequenced in a study of OX40 agonist ivuxolimab in advanced cancers. Using immunoSEQ multiplex PCR, the repertoire was profiled, and TCRdb retains in-frame clones only, with some absent. The sample gives about 49,000 clones, about 85% of which show up once; over 20% is in the top ten. Sequences were derived from CD4+ or CD8+ T cells sorted from blood, sampled in a trial of the OX40 agonist ivuxolimab. The receptors were sampled from an adult with an advanced solid tumor such as melanoma, head and neck, liver or kidney cancer.

V is TRBV9 and J is TRBJ2-1; D unresolved. V dropped 5 bases and J dropped 3 bases, with 12 bases sitting between them. The CDR3 runs to 14 residues. Germline lookup yields CDR1 SGDLS and CDR2 YYNGEE. The CDR3 nucleotides read TGTGCCAGCAGTAAGAGCGTAAACTACAATGAGCAGTTCTTC. Translating it yields CASSKSVNYNEQFF.

This chain links TRBV9 with TRBJ1-1, with D maybe TRBD1 (5 bases). The germline V and J ends were trimmed by 4 bases and 8 bases, with 24 bases remaining between them. Germline V gives CDR1 SGDLS, CDR2 YYNGEE. The CDR3 has 16 residues. In nucleotides, the CDR3 is TGTGCCAGCAGCACCTGGGACTCCCACACGAAACAAGAAGCTTTCTTT. As protein: CASSTWDSHTKQEAFF.

The chain links TRBV27 to TRBJ2-7; a weak D match, TRBD1 (6 bases). The CDR3 is 14 residues long. Germline V gene sequence: CDR1 MNHEY, CDR2 SMNVEV (reference sequence). Trimming removed 4 bases from V and 1 base from J, with 11 bases in between. CDR3 nucleotides: TGTGCCAGCAGTTGGGCACAGGGATCCTACGAGCAGTACGTC. This translates into CASSWAQGSYEQYV.

The J gene is TRBJ2-1, the V gene TRBV10-1; 10 bases are a match to TRBD2. CDR3 length: 14 amino acids. Germline CDR1 and CDR2: WNHNN and SYGVQD (reference sequence). V lost 5 bases and J lost 7; bases outside the gene matches: 5. CDR3 in DNA: TGCGCCAGCAGTAGAGCGGGGGGGTGGAATGAGCAGTTCTTC. Its translation is CASSRAGGWNEQFF.

The chain recombines TRBV2 with TRBJ2-1; no firm D call. The CDR3 is 15 amino acids. V lost 1 base and J lost 2, with 9 bases in between. Per the germline V gene, CDR1 is SNHLY and CDR2 is FYNNEI. The DNA of the CDR3 is TGTGCCAGCAGTGAAGGAAGGGTTCCCTACAATGAGCAGTTCTTC. Protein: CASSEGRVPYNEQFF.

The chain joins TRBV10-3 to TRBJ2-6; tentatively, D is TRBD1 or TRBD2 (5 bases each). The ends were cut back, 3 bases at V and 0 bases at J, with 15 bases in the middle. Germline V gives CDR1 ENHRY, CDR2 SYGVKD. The CDR3 is made up of 18 amino acids. The CDR3 loop reads CAISEFIEGSSGANVLTF. Written as DNA, the CDR3 is TGTGCCATCAGTGAATTCATTGAGGGGTCCTCTGGGGCCAACGTCCTGACTTTC.

This clone showed up just once. The chain uses TRBV4-2 and TRBJ1-2, with unresolved D. The CDR3 sequence is 14 residues long. The germline V gene encodes CDR1 LGHNA and CDR2 YNFKEQ. The V gene lost 1 base and the J gene lost 3 bases, with 9 bases spanning the gap. The CDR3 is CASSQASADYGYTF. CDR3 bases: TGTGCCAGCAGCCAAGCGTCTGCAGACTATGGCTACACCTTC.

CDR3 sequence: CASSQLAGGPDTQYF. The CDR3 bases are TGCGCCAGCAGCCAATTAGCGGGGGGGCCAGATACGCAGTATTTT. The chain recombines TRBV4-3 with TRBJ2-3, with 11 bases aligning to TRBD2. CDR3 length: 15 residues. With V trimmed by 2 bases and J by 4 bases, 2 bases remained unmatched. Germline V lookup: CDR1 LGHNA, CDR2 YSLEER.

The rearrangement links TRBV9 to TRBJ1-2; TRBD1 matches at 7 bases. Trimming took 3 bases from V and 0 from J; bases not matched to a gene: 5. In germline, CDR1 is SGDLS, CDR2 YYNGEE. This CDR3 contains 15 residues. CDR3 sequence reads: CASSAGQDPNYGYTF. DNA for the CDR3: TGTGCCAGCAGCGCAGGACAGGACCCTAACTATGGCTACACCTTC.

The chain uses TRBV11-1 and TRBJ2-3; 10 nucleotides agree with TRBD2. Germline lookup yields CDR1 SGHAT and CDR2 FQDESV (reference sequence). J lost 2 bases, V lost 5 bases, and 13 bases had no gene match. The CDR3 length is 18 residues. CDR3 nucleotide sequence: TGTGCCAGCAGCCCTGGGTCTAGCGGGGGAGAACACACAGATACGCAGTATTTT. This translates into CASSPGSSGGEHTDTQYF.

The rearrangement links TRBV29-1 to TRBJ1-1; the match to TRBD1 covers 7 bases. The CDR3 has 13 amino acids. Trimming removed 7 bases from V and 0 bases from J; junction bases left unmatched: 5. Germline CDR1 is SQVTM and CDR2 is ANQGSEA. CDR3 nucleotide sequence: TGCAGCGCCTCCGACAGGGTGAACACTGAAGCTTTCTTT. It encodes CSASDRVNTEAFF.

CDR3 in DNA: TGTGCCAGCAGCACTGTCCCGGGACAGGGCTCCTACGAGCAGTACGTC. Amino acids: CASSTVPGQGSYEQYV. The chain couples TRBV21-1 to TRBJ2-7; TRBD1, the D gene given by the table, was not confirmed from the DNA. TRBV21-1 is a known pseudogene. The CDR3 is 16 amino acids.

The V and J genes are TRBV6-1 and TRBJ2-5; D might be TRBD1 (5 bases). TRBJ2-7 matches the DNA end more closely, so the J call is doubtful. Germline V gives CDR1 MNHNS, CDR2 SASEGT. CDR3 length equals 14 residues. In DNA form, the CDR3 reads TGTGCCAGCAGTGAAGCGGCCAGGGCGCGCGAGCAGTACTTC. Amino acid sequence: CASSEAARAREQYF.

The count of this clone is one. The chain uses TRBV5-5 and TRBJ2-3; 11 bases agree with TRBD2. CDR3 length: 18 amino acids. From germline, CDR1 is SGHKS and CDR2 YYEKEE (reference sequence). Germline trimming cut 4 bases from V and 1 base from J; bases unmatched to any gene: 11. The CDR3 here is CASSPPEILAGGTDTQYF. The CDR3 DNA reads as TGTGCCAGCAGCCCGCCCGAGATACTAGCGGGGGGCACAGATACGCAGTATTTT.

The V gene is TRBV4-1, the J gene TRBJ1-1; D not certain. In germline, CDR1 is MGHRA, CDR2 YSYEKL. V lost 1 base, J lost 0 bases, and 6 bases lay in between. The CDR3 extends over 14 amino acids. The CDR3 spells CASSQVSLNTEAFF. The CDR3, as DNA: TGCGCCAGCAGCCAAGTGAGTTTGAACACTGAAGCTTTCTTT.

The gene calls are TRBV29-1 and TRBJ2-5; D gene uncertain. Trimming took 7 bases from V and 4 from J, leaving 16 bases between them. The CDR3 contains 13 residues. CDR1 and CDR2 (germline): SQVTM, ANQGSEA. The CDR3 reads CSALAGAGETQYF. In DNA form, the CDR3 reads TGCAGCGCCTTGGCTGGTGCCGGAGAGACCCAGTACTTC.

The V call is TRBV4-2, the J call TRBJ2-5, with TRBD1 as a possible D gene (5 bases). Germline loops: CDR1 LGHNA, CDR2 YNFKEQ. Trimming pared 0 bases from V and 5 bases from J, leaving 13 bases between. CDR3 length equals 15 residues. The chain's CDR3 is CASSQETETAETQYF. As DNA, the CDR3 is TGTGCCAGCAGCCAAGAGACAGAAACCGCGGAGACCCAGTACTTC.

This clone appeared once. The rearrangement joins TRBV7-6 to TRBJ1-1; 7 bases are a match to TRBD1. The ends lost 5 bases at V and 4 bases at J; junction bases unmatched: 7. This CDR3 region has 14 residues. Germline lookup yields CDR1 SGHVS and CDR2 FNYEAQ. The CDR3 spells CASSPDRVGTEAFF. The CDR3 region has the DNA TGTGCCAGCAGCCCCGACAGGGTGGGCACTGAAGCTTTCTTT.

V and J are TRBV12-5 and TRBJ2-3; 9 positions match TRBD1. Germline V gene data show CDR1 as LGHNT and CDR2 as FRNRAP. The CDR3 is 15 residues long. V was pared by 6 bases and J by 6 bases, with 10 bases of the junction left unmatched. CDR3 coding DNA: TGTGCTAGTGGCGTTGGACAGGGGTTCTTGGATACGCAGTATTTT. Residues: CASGVGQGFLDTQYF.

The chain uses TRBV6-5 and TRBJ2-1, with D perhaps matching TRBD2 (7 bases). The germline CDR1 and CDR2 sequences are MNHEY and SVGAGI. The CDR3 has 15 amino acids. V lost 7 bases and J lost 5, with 18 bases in between. CDR3 residues: CASILGGARHNEQFF. The CDR3 DNA reads TGTGCCAGCATCTTGGGGGGGGCGAGGCACAATGAGCAGTTCTTC.

J is TRBJ2-5 and V is TRBV6-5; no firm D call. The J call may be in error: the DNA end matches TRBJ2-7 better. CDR1 is MNHEY, CDR2 SVGAGI, per germline. This CDR3 contains 13 residues. The CDR3 region is CASLGFPSYEQYF. In DNA form, the CDR3 reads TGTGCCAGTTTGGGGTTTCCGAGCTACGAGCAGTACTTC.

The gene calls are TRBV28 and TRBJ2-5; the match to TRBD1 covers 7 bases. Germline V gene data show CDR1 as MDHEN and CDR2 as SYDVKM. J was trimmed by 1 base and V by 6 bases; bases with no gene match: 11. This CDR3 comprises 16 residues. The CDR3 DNA reads TGTGCCAGCAGAAACACGGACAGGCCGACCCAAGAGACCCAGTACTTC. It encodes CASRNTDRPTQETQYF.

The chain employs TRBV7-2 and TRBJ2-3; the D gene could be TRBD1 or TRBD2 (6 bases each). The CDR3 length is 19 residues. CDR1 is SGHTA and CDR2 is FQGNSA in the germline V gene. V lost 2 bases, J lost 2 bases, and 23 bases lay in between. The CDR3 region has the DNA TGTGCCAGCAGCTTAAGGGGGGCGCCGGTATACACACACACAGATACGCAGTATTTT. Its translation: CASSLRGAPVYTHTDTQYF.